This T cell receptor beta chain originates from a study of T cells in Graves' hyperthyroidism and ophthalmopathy. Notes on the study in general: Stable hyperthyroidism and ophthalmopathy were separated using 13 V-J signatures.

The CDR3 has 15 amino acids. Trimming shortened V by 4 bases and J by 2 bases, and 13 bases separated the two germline ends. Germline-derived CDR1 and CDR2 are LGHDT and YNNKEL (reference sequence). About this clonotype: The antigen is not known.

Researchers amplified the TCR beta CDR3 regions from RNA transcripts. The HTBI primer set was used in a first-round RT-PCR of the TCR CDR3. TCRdb called the multiplex PCR reads again in MiXCR, with one record for every CDR3 protein. There are about 500,000 distinct CDR3 sequences in the sample; about 16% occur only once, and around 32% lies in the top ten. The receptor's source is a woman in her 30s with Graves' ophthalmopathy. The chain carries TRBV3-1 and TRBJ2-3, with D maybe TRBD2 (6 bases). The sequenced material came from blood. The CDR3 region has the DNA TGTGCCAGCAGCCCCAGTCGGGGGATCACAGATACGCAGTATTTT. Protein sequence: CASSPSRGITDTQYF.